The 28 T cell receptor beta chains reported below all come from one sample, sequenced in a study of OX40 agonist ivuxolimab in advanced cancers. Libraries were prepared by immunoSEQ multiplex PCR; TCRdb keeps only in-frame clonotypes and omits some of them. The sample shows roughly 11,000 clones, 65% to 80% of them seen only once. The starting material was CD4+ or CD8+ T cells sorted from blood, obtained in a trial of the OX40 agonist ivuxolimab. These receptors came from an adult with an advanced solid tumor such as melanoma, head and neck, liver or kidney cancer.

This chain joins TRBV7-9 and TRBJ1-5; D is ambiguous. Germline values: CDR1 SEHNR, CDR2 FQNEAQ (reference sequence). V shed 5 bases and J shed 0 bases, with 8 bases lying between them. The CDR3 length is 14 residues. Written as DNA, the CDR3 is TGTGCCAGCAGCGATATATTTAGCAATCAGCCCCAGCATTTT. Translated, it gives CASSDIFSNQPQHF.

The genes are TRBV11-3 and TRBJ2-4, with D perhaps TRBD1 or TRBD2 (5 bases each). CDR1 and CDR2 (germline): SGHNT, YENEEA. CDR3 length equals 16 residues. The V end lost 5 bases, the J end lost 0 bases, and 14 bases lay between the germline ends. The CDR3, as DNA: TGTGCCAGCAGCCCCCGAGAGGGGCGAGCCAAAAACATTCAGTACTTC. The encoded protein is CASSPREGRAKNIQYF.

This clone came up once. This chain connects TRBV7-9 to TRBJ1-2; TRBD1 agrees at 8 bases. The J segment lost 3 bases and the V segment lost 4 bases, leaving 7 bases of the junction unmatched. CDR3 length: 15 residues. Germline CDR1 is SEHNR and CDR2 is FQNEAQ (reference sequence). CDR3: CASSSGQGLDYGYTF. CDR3 coding DNA: TGTGCCAGCAGCTCCGGACAGGGTTTAGACTATGGCTACACCTTC.

The chain links TRBV4-3 to TRBJ2-7; 11 bases fit TRBD1. V was clipped by 1 base and J by 0 bases; unmatched bases: 11. CDR1 and CDR2 from the germline V gene are LGHNA and YSLEER. The CDR3 sequence is 19 residues long. The CDR3 coding sequence is TGCGCCAGCAGCCAAGCCGGGACAGGGGGAGAAATAAGCTCCTACGAGCAGTACGTC. It specifies CASSQAGTGGEISSYEQYV.

The V and J genes are TRBV6-5 and TRBJ2-2; possibly TRBD1 for D (6 bases). V lost 6 bases, J lost 7 bases, and 15 bases lay in between. The CDR3 runs 14 residues. Germline V gene sequence: CDR1 MNHEY, CDR2 SVGAGI. CDR3: CASSDGTPGGELFF. DNA of the CDR3: TGTGCCAGCAGCGACGGGACACCAGGCGGGGAGCTGTTTTTT.

The chain links TRBV7-8 to TRBJ2-7; TRBD2 matches at 10 bases. This CDR3 spans 18 amino acids. Trimming took 1 base from V and 0 from J; bases not matched to a gene: 9. CDR1 and CDR2 from the germline V gene are SGHVS and FQNEAQ. CDR3 protein: CASSLDGLAGADSYEQYV. DNA of the CDR3: TGTGCCAGCAGCTTAGACGGCCTAGCGGGGGCTGACTCCTACGAGCAGTACGTC.

This chain connects TRBV6-5 to TRBJ2-1; 8 bases match TRBD2. The CDR3 length is 14 residues. V was clipped by 5 bases and J by 2 bases; unmatched bases: 2. CDR1 MNHEY and CDR2 SVGAGI come from the germline V gene. CDR3 amino acids: CASSLREAYNEQFF. CDR3 nucleotide sequence: TGTGCCAGCAGTCTGCGGGAGGCCTACAATGAGCAGTTCTTC.

V usage is TRBV11-2 and J usage is TRBJ2-7; TRBD1 might be the D (5 bases). Trimming removed 6 bases from V and 2 bases from J, with 14 bases in between. Germline values: CDR1 SGHAT, CDR2 FQNNGV. CDR3 size: 14 residues. The CDR3 here is CASRERTCPYEQYF. CDR3 bases: TGTGCCAGCAGGGAACGGACATGCCCCTACGAGCAGTACTTC. Supplemented by reference TRBV11-2 and TRBJ2-7, the full variable domain reads EAGVAQSPRYKIIEKRQSVAFWCNPISGHATLYWYQQILGQGPKLLIQFQNNGVVDDSQLPKDRFSAERLKGVDSTLKIQPAKLEDSAVYLCASRERTCPYEQYFGPGTRLTVT.

Relative to its sample, this clone is medium-sized. V is TRBV6-6 and J is TRBJ2-7; D unresolved. V was cut by 0 bases and J by 3 bases, with 6 bases left in between. The CDR3 length is 13 residues. Per the germline V gene, CDR1 is MNHNY and CDR2 is SVGAGI (reference sequence). CDR3 coding DNA: TGTGCCAGCAGTTACTCGTTAAGCTACGAGCAGTACTTC. Its protein product is CASSYSLSYEQYF.

This clone was seen more than once but under ten times. V and J are TRBV10-3 and TRBJ2-7; 8 positions agree with TRBD2. In germline, CDR1 is ENHRY, CDR2 SYGVKD. The CDR3 spans 14 residues. The trim removed 6 bases at V and 3 bases at J, leaving 7 bases unmatched. CDR3 in amino acids: CAISPGLDHYEQYV. In DNA, the CDR3 is TGTGCCATCAGCCCGGGACTAGACCACTACGAGCAGTACGTC.

This clone showed up just once. Written as DNA, the CDR3 is TGTGCCAGTAGTATAATGAGGGATATGAACACTGAAGCTTTCTTT. This translates into CASSIMRDMNTEAFF. The J gene is TRBJ1-1, the V gene TRBV19; no definite D call. The CDR3 covers 15 residues. CDR1 is LNHDA and CDR2 is SQIVND in the germline V gene (reference sequence). V shed 2 bases and J shed 0 bases, with 10 bases lying between them.

This clone has only a few counts. The chain couples TRBV9 to TRBJ2-1; no reliable D call. V lost 3 bases, J lost 4 bases, and 14 bases lay in between. Per germline, CDR1 SGDLS and CDR2 YYNGEE. The CDR3 contains 15 residues. The DNA of the CDR3 is TGTGCCAGCAGCGAGGGAAGGGTTGGATACAATGAGCAGTTCTTC. Translating gives CASSEGRVGYNEQFF.

The chain links TRBV5-4 to TRBJ1-1, with no clear D. This CDR3 is built from 15 residues. Germline loops: CDR1 SGHNT, CDR2 YYREEE (reference sequence). The ends were cut back, 0 bases at V and 0 bases at J, with 9 bases in the middle. The CDR3 sequence: CASSLGPGVNTEAFF. The CDR3 DNA follows: TGTGCCAGCAGCTTGGGTCCGGGTGTGAACACTGAAGCTTTCTTT.

This clone was counted once. V gene TRBV9 combines with J gene TRBJ2-5; 7 bases are a match to TRBD2. CDR3 size: 16 residues. The germline V gene has CDR1 SGDLS and CDR2 YYNGEE. V shed 4 bases and J 4 bases; nucleotides not matched to a gene: 13. CDR3 in DNA: TGTGCCAGCAGCTCAAGCGGGGCGGCCCAGGGAGAGACCCAGTACTTC. Residues: CASSSSGAAQGETQYF.

The genes are TRBV27 and TRBJ1-2, with 11 bases fitting TRBD1. Germline V lookup: CDR1 MNHEY, CDR2 SMNVEV (reference sequence). The CDR3 has 18 residues. V lost 6 bases to trimming and J lost 7 bases; unmatched junction nucleotides: 19. The CDR3 bases are TGTGCCAGCAGAGGGACAGGGGGGTGGATGGGGGGTATTTCTGGCTACACCTTC. Translated: CASRGTGGWMGGISGYTF.

The chain has TRBV27 and TRBJ1-3, with 7 bases lining up with TRBD1. The CDR3 has 14 amino acids. The germline gives CDR1 MNHEY, CDR2 SMNVEV (reference sequence). Unmatched junction bases numbered 3, after V lost 0 bases and J lost 7 bases. This chain's CDR3 is CASSLSQGQNTIYF. For the CDR3, the DNA is TGTGCCAGCAGTTTATCCCAGGGACAGAACACCATATATTTT.

The rearrangement joins TRBV7-8 to TRBJ2-7; 10 bases agree with TRBD2. V was pared by 5 bases and J by 0 bases, with 16 bases of the junction left unmatched. This CDR3 is 19 amino acids long. Germline V gives CDR1 SGHVS, CDR2 FQNEAQ. The CDR3 sequence is CASSPIVQPSGSLSYEQYV. DNA of the CDR3: TGTGCCAGCAGCCCAATAGTCCAACCTAGCGGGAGCCTCTCCTACGAGCAGTACGTC.

The chain carries TRBV9 and TRBJ2-1, with a tentative D call TRBD1 (6 bases). V was clipped by 3 bases and J by 5 bases, with 12 bases between them. The germline V gene has CDR1 SGDLS and CDR2 YYNGEE. CDR3 length equals 14 residues. The CDR3 sequence is CASSDQGNDNEQFF. The DNA for the CDR3 is TGTGCCAGCAGCGACCAGGGGAATGACAATGAGCAGTTCTTC.

In this sample, this clone turned up a few times. V usage is TRBV19 and J usage is TRBJ1-5; D uncertain. There are 12 residues in the CDR3. CDR1 is LNHDA, CDR2 SQIVND, per germline (reference sequence). V lost 0 bases to trimming and J lost 3 bases, with 0 bases between them. This CDR3 reads CASSIDNQPQHF. The CDR3 DNA reads TGTGCCAGTAGTATAGACAATCAGCCCCAGCATTTT.

J is TRBJ2-5 and V is TRBV5-1; TRBD2 matches 11 bases. Judging by the DNA end, TRBJ2-7 fits better; the J call may be wrong. CDR1 is SGHRS, CDR2 YFSETQ, per germline. This CDR3 is built from 14 residues. This chain's CDR3 is CASSLTSGSYEQYF. The CDR3, as DNA: TGCGCCAGCAGCTTGACTAGCGGGAGCTACGAGCAGTACTTC.

The table lists this clone with a few counts. This rearrangement joins TRBV9 to TRBJ2-6, with D perhaps matching TRBD1 (5 bases). V lost 0 bases, J lost 0 bases, and 10 bases lay in between. CDR1 is SGDLS and CDR2 is YYNGEE in the germline V gene. There are 17 residues in the CDR3. The CDR3 spells CASSVAPGISGANVLTF. The DNA for the CDR3 is TGTGCCAGCAGCGTAGCCCCAGGGATCTCTGGGGCCAACGTCCTGACTTTC.

The rearrangement links TRBV7-2 to TRBJ1-6; no clear D gene. Germline-derived CDR1 and CDR2 are SGHTA and FQGNSA. This CDR3 has 12 residues. The V gene lost 1 base and the J gene lost 10 bases, with 5 bases spanning the gap. CDR3 sequence (DNA): TGTGCCAGCAGCTTAGAGGCCTCACCCCTCCACTTT. Its protein is CASSLEASPLHF.

The chain employs TRBV7-6 and TRBJ2-7, with a weak D call TRBD2 (6 bases). Trimming stripped 4 bases from V and 6 bases from J, with 16 bases between. Germline V lookup: CDR1 SGHVS, CDR2 FNYEAQ. This CDR3 contains 14 residues. The CDR3, as DNA: TGTGCCAGCAGCTCCCAAGAGGACGGGGGCGAGCAGTACGTC. Amino acid sequence: CASSSQEDGGEQYV.

CDR3 coding DNA: TGTGCCAGCAGCGTAGCCGGCCGCCGCACAGATACGCAGTATTTT. Translation gives CASSVAGRRTDTQYF. The rearrangement joins TRBV9 to TRBJ2-3, with D unresolved. Between the trimmed V and J ends, which lost 0 bases and 1 base, there was a span of 9 bases. Germline V gene sequence: CDR1 SGDLS, CDR2 YYNGEE. This CDR3 is built from 15 residues.

The chain recombines TRBV18 with TRBJ1-2; D is unclear. V lost 0 bases, J lost 5 bases, and 10 bases lay in between. Germline CDR1 and CDR2: KGHSH and LQKENI. The CDR3 contains 14 residues. CDR3 in DNA: TGTGCCAGCTCACCACCTCACCTTTTGTATGGCTACACCTTC. It specifies CASSPPHLLYGYTF.

This clone was observed a few times. CDR3 amino acids: CASSDKTPPYEQYF. In nucleotides, the CDR3 is TGTGCCAGCAGTGACAAGACTCCTCCCTACGAGCAGTACTTC. V usage is TRBV6-1 and J usage is TRBJ2-7; D gene ambiguous. The CDR3 extends over 14 amino acids. Germline CDR1 reads MNHNS; CDR2 reads SASEGT. The V end lost 3 bases, the J end lost 2 bases, and 11 bases lay between the germline ends.

This clone is labeled as large (0.1 to 1%). The chain joins TRBV25-1 to TRBJ1-3; 9 nucleotides line up with TRBD1. There are 14 residues in the CDR3. Germline CDR1 is MGHDK and CDR2 is SYGVNS. Unmatched junction bases numbered 5, after V lost 6 bases and J lost 5 bases. CDR3: CASRAGQGRNTIYF. For the CDR3, the DNA is TGTGCCAGCAGAGCTGGACAGGGGCGAAACACCATATATTTT. The variable domain in full, with the rest retrieved from reference TRBV25-1 and TRBJ1-3, is EADIYQTPRYLVIGTGKKITLECSQTMGHDKMYWYQQDPGMELHLIHYSYGVNSTEKGDLSSESTVSRIRTEHFPLTLESARPSHTSQYLCASRAGQGRNTIYFGEGSWLTVV.

The CDR3 DNA is TGCGCCAGCAGCTCCTCACAGGGGCGGGGTGAGCAGTTCTTC. Encoded protein: CASSSSQGRGEQFF. The V gene is TRBV5-1, the J gene TRBJ2-1; TRBD1 might be the D (7 bases). Germline-derived CDR1 and CDR2 are SGHRS and YFSETQ. The CDR3 runs 14 residues. V was clipped by 3 bases and J by 9 bases, with 16 bases between them.